This TCR beta chain is drawn from a study of breast tumors, draining lymph nodes, adjacent tissues. The lymph nodes were axillary draining lymph nodes from breast cancer patients. Germline-derived CDR1 and CDR2 are SGHDT and YYEEEE. Trimming pared 2 bases from V and 5 bases from J, leaving 8 bases between. This CDR3 is 13 amino acids long. This clonotype occurred a few times. As the CDR3 is not closed by the conserved phenylalanine or tryptophan, this likely results from a read error. Via MiXCR, TCRdb re-called the multiplex PCR reads, giving one row per CDR3 protein. The top ten hold about 2.5% of the sample, which has 65,000 to 80,000 distinct CDR3 sequences, under 25% seen once.

The chain combines TRBV5-6 with TRBJ1-3, with D unresolved. This TCR was sampled from a female donor with breast cancer. Some clones in this sample may be carry-over from other donors' samples. The sequenced sample was axillary lymph node tissue. CDR3: CASSLRDRNTIYL. In DNA, the CDR3 is TGTGCCAGCAGCTTACGGGATCGAAACACCATATATCTT.